The 9 T cell receptor beta chains listed next were all sequenced from one sample in a study of T cell responses to AZD1222 COVID-19 vaccine. Assay: immunoSEQ multiplex PCR; the TCRdb copy retains only in-frame clones and omits some. The sample lists 140,000 to 150,000 clones; around 91% were seen once. Sequencing was performed on peripheral blood, taken on day 0 of AZD1222 vaccination. The receptors stem from an adult in good health.

The chain links TRBV10-1 to TRBJ2-1; 11 positions match TRBD2. Germline V gene data show CDR1 as WNHNN and CDR2 as SYGVQD (reference sequence). This CDR3 region has 20 residues. The V gene end was trimmed by 2 bases and the J gene end by 0 bases; junction bases not matched to a gene: 12. Here the CDR3 DNA reads TGCGCCAGCAGTGAGCAGGGACTAGCGGCCCAATCGAGCTCCTACAATGAGCAGTTCTTC. Translating gives CASSEQGLAAQSSSYNEQFF.

The chain couples TRBV7-3 to TRBJ1-1; TRBD1 matches at 7 bases. This CDR3 has 15 residues. V lost 5 bases to trimming and J lost 4 bases; unmatched junction nucleotides: 10. Germline V lookup: CDR1 SGHTA, CDR2 FQGTGA. The CDR3 region has the DNA TGTGCCAGCAGCACCGGGACAGCGGGTGGCACTGAAGCTTTCTTT. Its protein product is CASSTGTAGGTEAFF.

The V and J genes are TRBV15 and TRBJ1-4; D gene unclear. Trimming shortened V by 3 bases and J by 0 bases, and 11 bases separated the two germline ends. The CDR3 covers 16 residues. Germline-derived CDR1 and CDR2 are LNHNV and YYDKDF (reference sequence). DNA for the CDR3: TGTGCCACCAGCAGGGCCCGGGGTGCAACTAATGAAAAACTGTTTTTT. It codes for CATSRARGATNEKLFF.

This clone has a handful of counts. V is TRBV4-3 and J is TRBJ1-1; D is unresolved. In germline, CDR1 is LGHNA, CDR2 YSLEER. The CDR3 contains 14 residues. Trimming left V 1 base short and J 5 bases short, with 11 bases between. CDR3 in DNA: TGCGCCAGCAGCCAAGGCCTGGAGAGGACTGAAGCTTTCTTT. Translation gives CASSQGLERTEAFF.

The chain carries TRBV27 and TRBJ2-7; a possible D gene is TRBD2 (5 bases). The CDR3 has 15 amino acids. Trimming pared 6 bases from V and 5 bases from J, leaving 20 bases between. CDR1 MNHEY and CDR2 SMNVEV come from the germline V gene (reference sequence). The DNA of the CDR3 is TGTGCCAGCAGCGGTACCTCCCCCTCGGGGAACGAGCAGTACTTC. This encodes CASSGTSPSGNEQYF.

This rearrangement joins TRBV27 to TRBJ1-1; D might be TRBD1 (5 bases). V lost 3 bases and J lost 2, with 7 bases in between. The CDR3 runs to 13 residues. CDR1 is MNHEY and CDR2 is SMNVEV in the germline V gene (reference sequence). In nucleotides, the CDR3 is TGTGCCAGCAGTTTGACAGATAACACTGAAGCTTTCTTT. It yields the protein CASSLTDNTEAFF.

The rearrangement joins TRBV28 to TRBJ1-5; no firm D call. Per the germline V gene, CDR1 is MDHEN and CDR2 is SYDVKM. CDR3 length: 13 residues. Trimming left V 5 bases short and J 7 bases short, with 12 bases between. CDR3 DNA: TGTGCCAGCAGTGAGGGCGGGAGGCAGCCCCAGCATTTT. Protein: CASSEGGRQPQHF.

V and J are TRBV2 and TRBJ2-1; 11 bases line up with TRBD2. The CDR3 consists of 15 residues. The V gene end was trimmed by 7 bases and the J gene end by 2 bases; junction bases not matched to a gene: 4. From germline, CDR1 is SNHLY and CDR2 FYNNEI. The chain's CDR3 is CASTTGLAAYNEQFF. The CDR3 DNA follows: TGTGCCAGCACCACGGGACTAGCGGCCTACAATGAGCAGTTCTTC.

This clone appeared once. The J gene is TRBJ2-3, the V gene TRBV7-9; 8 bases align to TRBD1. The CDR3 runs 17 residues. The germline V gene has CDR1 SEHNR and CDR2 FQNEAQ (reference sequence). J was trimmed by 3 bases and V by 2 bases; bases with no gene match: 10. The DNA for the CDR3 is TGTGCCAGCAGCTTAAGGTCGGGACAGGCAATTACAGATACGCAGTATTTT. Translated, it gives CASSLRSGQAITDTQYF.